The sequence of this T cell receptor beta chain was determined in a study of blood T cell repertoires in COVID-19 (TCRdb year 2020). In terms of the full investigation: Samples covering the acute and convalescent phases of COVID-19 were provided by collaborators in the United States, Italy and Spain. The prospective study material was composed of cDNA or gDNA derived from T cells, B-cell-depleted T cells, or PBMCs. The dataset comprised deeply sampled blood TCRbeta repertoires from subjects exposed to, actively infected with, or recovered from COVID-19. The repertoires were made available in a free public database intended to serve as a resource for research on the immune response to SARS-CoV-2. The samples were drawn from the first 160 participants of the ongoing ImmuneRACE study and from 1,254 subjects provided by 6 global collaborators. Sample metadata almost always included a de-identified subject ID, COVID-19 status, age in years and sex. Where available, HLA class I and class II types were obtained from metadata supplied by the sample provider rather than from assay-based typing.

Study-level results and caveats: The quantity of clinical and demographic metadata differed by source and by participant and was supplied without curation.

TCRbeta CDR3 regions were amplified from genomic DNA using the immunoSEQ Assay, a bias-controlled multiplex PCR. The authors' analysis ran thus. Nucleated cell counts per sample were estimated from amplification of reference gene primers within the assay. To quantify the absolute abundance of each unique TCRbeta CDR3 rearrangement, sequence reads were collapsed and filtered. For each sample, productive Simpson clonality was calculated by taking the square root of Simpson's diversity index across productive rearrangements. Drawn from immuneACCESS, this table holds only the in-frame rearrangements with V and J called that TCRdb kept. Clones are partly lost; checked studies trace under half to an unresolved V gene and leave the rest unexplained. The V and J calls and clone size were taken over from that table, and D and trimming were inferred from the DNA. The sample profile shows 190,000 or so clones; around 90% of them were found once. The biggest ten clones account for about 0.59% of the sample.

V was cut back by 6 bases and J by 7 bases, leaving a gap of 18 bases between them. CDR1 SQVTM and CDR2 ANQGSEA are derived from the germline V gene. Taken from cysteine to phenylalanine, the CDR3 has 13 residues. CDR3 DNA only is kept here, 39 bases in frame from base 1. Each collaborating institution followed its own protocols to collect whole blood in K2EDTA tubes. For TCRbeta analysis, collaborators shipped samples as frozen whole blood, isolated PBMCs, or DNA extracted from either of those sample types. Points on this clone: Its antigen is unknown. Qualities for individual bases were not recorded, and no much larger clone is one base off.

This sequence uses TRBV29-1 and TRBJ1-2; TRBD1 could be the D gene, as 6 bases match. Sequenced sample: peripheral blood. The receptor was isolated from a man aged 50 to 60 with acute or convalescent COVID-19. The encoded CDR3 is CSVAPGTLSGYTF. The sequence in DNA is TGCAGCGTGGCCCCCGGGACACTTTCTGGCTACACCTTC.